This T cell receptor (beta chain) was profiled in a study of cytomegalovirus exposure and HLA in healthy donors. The PCR was carried out with 60 Vbeta primers and 13 Jbeta primers. Assay used: immunoSEQ multiplex PCR; TCRdb lists only in-frame clones, some missing. Found here are about 160,000 clones, about four fifths of them singletons; the top ten hold around 5%. The donors (healthy individuals) were bone marrow donors. When sampled, the donors appeared nominally healthy, though they likely had unrecorded immune exposures. CDR1 is MDHEN, CDR2 SYDVKM, per germline. The ends lost 6 bases at V and 7 bases at J; junction bases unmatched: 11. The CDR3 consists of 15 residues.

Material: PBMCs. The receptor's source is a man aged 30 to 45 in good health and CMV-seronegative. This chain uses TRBV28 with TRBJ2-2, with 7 positions matching TRBD2. The CDR3 nucleotides are TGTGCCAGCAGAGGCGGGGGACTGTACCGCGGGGAGCTGTTTTTT. Protein: CASRGGGLYRGELFF.